The 23 T cell receptor beta chains listed next were all sequenced from one sample in a study of blood T cell repertoires in COVID-19. The assay was immunoSEQ multiplex PCR, and TCRdb's table has in-frame clones only and misses some. Here the sample spans over 300,000 clones, 90% being singletons. Sequenced sample: peripheral blood. Source of these receptors: a man between 18 and 35 years old with active or convalescent COVID-19.

The rearrangement uses TRBV6-2 or TRBV6-3 and TRBJ2-7, with TRBD1 identical over 10 bases. CDR3 length: 13 residues. Unmatched junction bases numbered 6, after V lost 5 bases and J lost 8 bases. Germline CDR1 is MNHEY and CDR2 is SVGEGT. Here the CDR3 DNA reads TGTGCCAGCAGTACTCGGGACAGGGGAAAGCAGTACTTC. It specifies CASSTRDRGKQYF.

The V gene is TRBV4-3, the J gene TRBJ1-1; TRBD1 might be the D (5 bases). Germline values: CDR1 LGHNA, CDR2 YSLEER. V lost 1 base and J lost 1, with 16 bases in between. This CDR3 is 17 amino acids long. The CDR3 region has the DNA TGCGCCAGCAGCCAAGGTCCAGGGCGAGACTCGAACACTGAAGCTTTCTTT. It translates to CASSQGPGRDSNTEAFF.

The chain has TRBV2 and TRBJ2-1; the D gene is possibly TRBD1 (5 bases). CDR1 SNHLY and CDR2 FYNNEI come from the germline V gene. Trimming took 6 bases from V and 9 from J, leaving 12 bases between them. This CDR3 contains 12 residues. CDR3 nucleotide sequence: TGTGCCAGCAGCCCAAGGGGTATTGAGCAGTTCTTC. Translating it yields CASSPRGIEQFF. Drawing the rest from reference TRBV2 and TRBJ2-1, the complete variable domain is EPEVTQTPSHQVTQMGQEVILRCVPISNHLYFYWYRQILGQKVEFLVSFYNNEISEKSEIFDDQFSVERPDGSNFTLKIRSTKLEDSAMYFCASSPRGIEQFFGPGTRLTVL.

The chain couples TRBV14 to TRBJ2-7; 7 nucleotides match TRBD1. Germline CDR1 reads SGHDN; CDR2 reads FVKESK. The CDR3 length is 17 residues. Unmatched junction bases numbered 12, after V lost 1 base and J lost 3 bases. The CDR3 is CASSQGGLGTVVYEQYF. CDR3 nucleotides: TGTGCCAGCAGCCAAGGGGGGTTGGGGACAGTTGTCTACGAGCAGTACTTC.

The V gene is TRBV28, the J gene TRBJ1-4; TRBD1 matches 7 bases. This CDR3 contains 18 residues. The V and J ends lost 3 bases and 8 bases, in that order; junction bases with no gene match: 18. CDR1 is MDHEN and CDR2 is SYDVKM in the germline V gene. The CDR3 loop is CASSFARGVKILGEKLFF. CDR3 nucleotide sequence: TGTGCCAGCAGTTTTGCCAGGGGGGTTAAGATACTAGGGGAAAAACTGTTTTTT.

J is TRBJ1-5 and V is TRBV4-2; no definite D call. Deletions cut 1 base from V and 4 bases from J, with 8 bases between. The CDR3 covers 14 residues. Germline loops: CDR1 LGHNA, CDR2 YNFKEQ. The CDR3 bases are TGTGCCAGCAGCCAAGGAGAGGTAAATCAGCCCCAGCATTTT. Protein sequence: CASSQGEVNQPQHF.

The chain employs TRBV18 and TRBJ1-6; TRBD1 is a possible D gene (6 bases). Germline V gene lookup returns CDR1 KGHSH and CDR2 LQKENI. The CDR3 length is 15 residues. V was shortened by 1 base and J by 6 bases, with 10 bases between the two germline ends. Written as DNA, the CDR3 is TGTGCCAGCTCACCACAGGTCAGGGGTAATTCACCCCTCCACTTT. Translated: CASSPQVRGNSPLHF.

This clone has only one observation. Other DNA sequences in this specimen translate into the identical CDR3. The CDR3 region is CASSFQGDQPQHF. The DNA for the CDR3 is TGTGCCAGCAGTTTCCAGGGGGATCAGCCCCAGCATTTT. This chain links TRBV12-3 or TRBV12-4 with TRBJ1-5; 7 nucleotides match TRBD1. J gave up 5 bases and V 3 bases, and 1 base lay outside the gene matches. This CDR3 comprises 13 residues.

V is TRBV2 and J is TRBJ2-7; 11 nucleotides match TRBD2. CDR3 length equals 15 residues. In germline, CDR1 is SNHLY, CDR2 FYNNEI. The V gene end was trimmed by 6 bases and the J gene end by 0 bases; junction bases not matched to a gene: 4. CDR3 bases: TGTGCCAGCAGGAGGGGACTAGCGGCCTCCTACGAGCAGTACTTC. Residues: CASRRGLAASYEQYF.

The V and J genes are TRBV28 and TRBJ2-3; D unclear. From germline, CDR1 is MDHEN and CDR2 SYDVKM. The length of the CDR3 is 15 residues. V was trimmed by 4 bases and J by 4 bases, leaving 15 bases between them. CDR3: CASSSVARGADTQYF. The CDR3, as DNA: TGTGCCAGCAGTTCGGTCGCCAGAGGCGCAGATACGCAGTATTTT.

V usage is TRBV28 and J usage is TRBJ2-7; 9 positions agree with TRBD2. V lost 4 bases to trimming and J lost 4 bases; unmatched junction nucleotides: 8. Germline V gives CDR1 MDHEN, CDR2 SYDVKM. This CDR3 spans 15 amino acids. CDR3: CASSSSLSGSYEQYF. In nucleotides, the CDR3 is TGTGCCAGCAGTTCCTCCCTTAGCGGGAGTTACGAGCAGTACTTC.

The V call is TRBV5-6, the J call TRBJ2-7; 8 nucleotides align to TRBD1. The CDR3 is 17 amino acids. Germline CDR1 reads SGHDT; CDR2 reads YYEEEE. V shed 4 bases, J shed 6 bases, and the junction held 18 bases outside the gene matches. CDR3: CASSPNIGQGAAREQYF. The CDR3 nucleotides are TGTGCCAGCAGCCCTAATATAGGACAGGGTGCAGCTCGCGAGCAGTACTTC.

V usage is TRBV19 and J usage is TRBJ2-1; D is possibly TRBD2 (5 bases). The V gene's germline CDR1 is LNHDA and CDR2 SQIVND (reference sequence). Trimming removed 6 bases from V and 0 bases from J, with 9 bases in between. This CDR3 is 14 amino acids long. The CDR3 DNA is TGTGCCAGTAGCGTGGGGAGCTCCTACAATGAGCAGTTCTTC. Translation gives CASSVGSSYNEQFF.

The V call is TRBV6-5, the J call TRBJ2-5; TRBD1 might be the D (6 bases). This CDR3 is built from 14 residues. CDR1 MNHEY and CDR2 SVGAGI come from the germline V gene. V was cut by 3 bases and J by 1 base, with 9 bases left in between. This chain's CDR3 is CASSYSRGQETQYF. In nucleotides, the CDR3 is TGTGCCAGCAGTTATAGCAGGGGCCAAGAGACCCAGTACTTC.

The chain is built from TRBV5-1 and TRBJ2-5; TRBD2 agrees at 8 bases. The CDR3 extends over 14 amino acids. The V and J ends lost 4 bases and 1 base, in that order; junction bases with no gene match: 3. Germline CDR1 is SGHRS and CDR2 is YFSETQ. CDR3 residues: CASSRSGGQETQYF. CDR3 sequence (DNA): TGCGCCAGCAGCCGAAGCGGGGGCCAAGAGACCCAGTACTTC.

The J gene is TRBJ2-7, the V gene TRBV6-1; 10 nucleotides line up with TRBD1. This CDR3 region has 16 residues. J gave up 2 bases and V 2 bases, and 6 bases lay outside the gene matches. Germline CDR1 MNHNS, CDR2 SASEGT. The CDR3 is CASSEIGTGVPYEQYF. The CDR3 region has the DNA TGTGCCAGCAGTGAAATAGGGACAGGGGTACCCTACGAGCAGTACTTC.

The rearrangement links TRBV6-1 to TRBJ2-1, with 7 bases matching TRBD1. The CDR3 consists of 16 residues. Germline-derived CDR1 and CDR2 are MNHNS and SASEGT. The J segment lost 8 bases and the V segment lost 0 bases, leaving 10 bases of the junction unmatched. In DNA, the CDR3 is TGTGCCAGCAGTGAAGCAAAGGGGGCGCGGTCCGATGAGCAGTTCTTC. Its translation: CASSEAKGARSDEQFF.

The chain employs TRBV5-4 and TRBJ2-5; D is uncertain. Germline V gene sequence: CDR1 SGHNT, CDR2 YYREEE (reference sequence). The length of the CDR3 is 11 residues. V gave up 4 bases and J gave up 1 base, with 2 bases separating them. The CDR3 region is CASSRQETQYF. CDR3 DNA sequence: TGTGCCAGCAGCCGCCAAGAGACCCAGTACTTC. Full variable domain (remainder filled in from reference TRBV5-4 and TRBJ2-5): ETGVTQSPTHLIKTRGQQVTLRCSSQSGHNTVSWYQQALGQGPQFIFQYYREEENGRGNFPPRFSGLQFPNYSSELNVNALELDDSALYLCASSRQETQYFGPGTRLLVL.

This clone was detected once. V and J are TRBV7-9 and TRBJ1-5; maybe TRBD1 (5 bases). CDR1 is SEHNR and CDR2 is FQNEAQ in the germline V gene (reference sequence). V was shortened by 1 base and J by 1 base, with 11 bases between the two germline ends. The CDR3 extends over 16 amino acids. The DNA for the CDR3 is TGTGCCAGCAGCTTAGTTTCGGGGGAAAGCAATCAGCCCCAGCATTTT. It yields the protein CASSLVSGESNQPQHF.

CDR3 nucleotide sequence: TGCGCCAGCAGCCAAGAGTATAGCAATCAGCCCCAGCATTTT. Its protein is CASSQEYSNQPQHF. The V and J genes are TRBV4-3 and TRBJ1-5; no definite D call. The CDR3 is made up of 14 amino acids. Germline CDR1 is LGHNA and CDR2 is YSLEER. Trimming removed 0 bases at V and 0 bases at J, with 3 bases between.

The CDR3 DNA is TGTGCCTGGAGACCTCGGACTAGCGGTTACACAGATACGCAGTATTTT. This codes for CAWRPRTSGYTDTQYF. The chain is built from TRBV30 and TRBJ2-3; TRBD2 aligns across 10 bases. Unmatched junction bases numbered 8, after V lost 3 bases and J lost 2 bases. The CDR3 is 16 amino acids. The V gene's germline CDR1 is GTSNPN and CDR2 SVGIG (reference sequence).

The chain recombines TRBV11-2 with TRBJ2-1; 11 bases are shared with TRBD2. Germline V CDR1 and CDR2: SGHAT, FQNNGV. The CDR3 sequence is 19 residues long. The V segment lost 0 bases and the J segment 2 bases; nucleotides outside the gene matches: 9. Here the CDR3 reads CASSLDGTSGRGTYNEQFF. The CDR3 DNA follows: TGTGCCAGCAGCTTAGATGGGACTAGCGGAAGGGGGACCTACAATGAGCAGTTCTTC.

CDR3 sequence reads: CASSLVGGSYNEQFF. In nucleotides, the CDR3 is TGTGCCAGCAGCTTAGTAGGCGGGTCGTACAATGAGCAGTTCTTC. The chain carries TRBV11-2 and TRBJ2-1; D may be TRBD2 (5 bases). The length of the CDR3 is 15 residues. Trimming took 1 base from V and 4 from J, leaving 11 bases between them. Germline CDR1 reads SGHAT; CDR2 reads FQNNGV.